Each of the 15 T cell receptor beta chains below was sequenced from the same sample in a study of blood T cell repertoires in COVID-19. The data were produced by immunoSEQ multiplex PCR, yet TCRdb's version contains in-frame clones alone and is incomplete. The table shows tens of thousands of clones, with approximately 89% occurring only once. Sequencing used peripheral blood. The source of these receptors is a woman aged 60 to 75 with active COVID-19.

The V and J genes are TRBV11-2 and TRBJ2-7; D is perhaps TRBD1 (6 bases). The length of the CDR3 is 15 residues. Germline V lookup: CDR1 SGHAT, CDR2 FQNNGV. The V and J ends lost 1 base and 4 bases respectively, with 14 bases between them. In DNA form, the CDR3 reads TGTGCCAGCAGCTTAGTGGGATGGGGGCGGTACGAGCAGTACTTC. Protein product: CASSLVGWGRYEQYF. The entire variable domain, with the rest obtained from reference TRBV11-2 and TRBJ2-7, is as follows: EAGVAQSPRYKIIEKRQSVAFWCNPISGHATLYWYQQILGQGPKLLIQFQNNGVVDDSQLPKDRFSAERLKGVDSTLKIQPAKLEDSAVYLCASSLVGWGRYEQYFGPGTRLTVT.

This chain connects TRBV28 to TRBJ1-5; D is undetermined. V lost 4 bases and J 3 bases, leaving 13 bases between the germline ends. CDR1 MDHEN and CDR2 SYDVKM come from the germline V gene. The CDR3 contains 15 residues. The CDR3 loop is CASSYLRIPNQPQHF. The DNA of the CDR3 is TGTGCCAGCAGTTATTTGCGGATCCCCAATCAGCCCCAGCATTTT.

The chain combines TRBV5-6 with TRBJ2-1; a weak D match, TRBD2 (5 bases). Trimming left V 2 bases short and J 10 bases short, with 7 bases between. Germline assignment: CDR1 SGHDT and CDR2 YYEEEE. CDR3 length equals 11 residues. The CDR3: CASSFPGEQFF. The DNA of the CDR3 is TGTGCCAGCAGCTTTCCGGGGGAGCAGTTCTTC.

The chain employs TRBV5-1 and TRBJ1-1; D is perhaps TRBD1 (5 bases). Germline CDR1 reads SGHRS; CDR2 reads YFSETQ. The V end lost 1 base, the J end lost 4 bases, and 8 bases lay between the germline ends. CDR3 length equals 13 residues. This CDR3 reads CASSLWGGTEAFF. CDR3 coding DNA: TGCGCCAGCAGCTTGTGGGGGGGCACTGAAGCTTTCTTT.

The chain employs TRBV2 and TRBJ1-5; a weak D match, TRBD1 (6 bases). This CDR3 has 15 amino acids. Germline-derived CDR1 and CDR2 are SNHLY and FYNNEI. Trimming removed 4 bases at V and 3 bases at J, with 13 bases between. The CDR3 spells CASSGGGQLNQPQHF. CDR3 DNA: TGTGCCAGCAGTGGTGGGGGACAACTCAATCAGCCCCAGCATTTT.

This chain joins TRBV27 and TRBJ1-1; 9 positions match TRBD1. The germline V gene has CDR1 MNHEY and CDR2 SMNVEV (reference sequence). The CDR3 extends over 14 amino acids. After removal of 5 bases from V and 4 bases from J, the junction contained 5 bases not matched to a gene. The CDR3: CASSETGGITEAFF. The CDR3 nucleotides read TGTGCCAGCAGTGAGACAGGGGGAATCACTGAAGCTTTCTTT.

The J gene is TRBJ2-4, the V gene TRBV10-1, with 8 bases lining up with TRBD2. The length of the CDR3 is 15 residues. J lost 0 bases, V lost 2 bases, and 0 bases had no gene match. Germline V gene sequence: CDR1 WNHNN, CDR2 SYGVQD (reference sequence). CDR3: CASSEAGGAKNIQYF. The CDR3 coding sequence is TGCGCCAGCAGTGAGGCGGGAGGAGCCAAAAACATTCAGTACTTC.

V gene TRBV19 combines with J gene TRBJ2-5; possible D gene TRBD1, 5 bases. Germline V gives CDR1 LNHDA, CDR2 SQIVND (reference sequence). The CDR3 totals 17 residues. The CDR3 here is CARTISLDSRFLETQYF. CDR3 DNA sequence: TGTGCTAGGACAATCTCCCTAGACAGCCGCTTTTTAGAGACCCAGTACTTC.

This chain connects TRBV19 to TRBJ2-3, with 11 bases lining up with TRBD2. J was trimmed by 4 bases and V by 5 bases; bases with no gene match: 20. The germline CDR1 and CDR2 sequences are LNHDA and SQIVND (reference sequence). The CDR3 is made up of 20 amino acids. In DNA, the CDR3 is TGTGCCAGTAGTCCCCCCCGTGGGCTAGCGGGAGGAGGGGGCGCAGATACGCAGTATTTT. It encodes CASSPPRGLAGGGGADTQYF.

The V call is TRBV30, the J call TRBJ1-6, with D hard to call. Germline loops: CDR1 GTSNPN, CDR2 SVGIG (reference sequence). The CDR3 is 14 amino acids. Trimming removed 0 bases at V and 6 bases at J, with 9 bases between. The CDR3 DNA reads as TGTGCCTGGAGTGTAAGCGACCCTAATTCACCCCTCCACTTT. Amino acid sequence: CAWSVSDPNSPLHF.

The chain employs TRBV5-4 and TRBJ2-1; 14 bases fit TRBD2. Trimming cost V 4 bases and J 7 bases; bases outside gene matches: 7. This CDR3 region has 16 residues. Germline CDR1 SGHNT, CDR2 YYREEE (reference sequence). DNA for the CDR3: TGTGCCAGCAGCCGGGGACTAGCGGGAGCCGGAAATGAGCAGTTCTTC. This encodes CASSRGLAGAGNEQFF.

This chain joins TRBV19 and TRBJ1-4; 9 positions match TRBD1. Germline V gene sequence: CDR1 LNHDA, CDR2 SQIVND (reference sequence). The CDR3 is made up of 19 amino acids. After removal of 3 bases from V and 0 bases from J, the junction contained 11 bases not matched to a gene. Written as DNA, the CDR3 is TGTGCCAGTAGTATTTACGGGACAGGGTCGTTTGCAACTAATGAAAAACTGTTTTTT. Protein product: CASSIYGTGSFATNEKLFF.

The chain employs TRBV4-2 and TRBJ2-3; perhaps TRBD1 as D (6 bases). There are 15 residues in the CDR3. V was pared by 2 bases and J by 2 bases, with 11 bases between. Germline CDR1 is LGHNA and CDR2 is YNFKEQ. The CDR3 reads CASSQTGQSTDTQYF. The CDR3, as DNA: TGTGCCAGCAGCCAAACCGGACAGTCCACAGATACGCAGTATTTT.

The genes are TRBV5-6 and TRBJ2-1; no clear D. CDR1 is SGHDT and CDR2 is YYEEEE in the germline V gene. The germline V and J ends were trimmed by 5 bases and 0 bases, with 18 bases remaining between them. The CDR3 runs 17 residues. The CDR3 coding sequence is TGTGCCAGCAGTTTTGGGTGGCGGAAGAGCTCCTACAATGAGCAGTTCTTC. It is translated as CASSFGWRKSSYNEQFF.

This sequence joins TRBV12-3 or TRBV12-4 and TRBJ2-2; a weak D match, TRBD2 (6 bases). Trimming removed 6 bases from V and 3 bases from J, with 8 bases in between. The CDR3 is made up of 13 amino acids. CDR3 coding DNA: TGTGCCAGCAGGACGGGAGACACCGGGGAGCTGTTTTTT. It translates to CASRTGDTGELFF.